This T cell receptor (beta chain) was captured in a study of T cells after yellow fever vaccination. The study, taken as a whole, reports: Reappearing after the booster were most of the clones from primary vaccination (less than 98% CD4, 85% to 90% CD8).

By 5'RACE template switching, TCR cDNA was produced, with a universal primer site and UMIs added in the process. TCRdb re-derived calls from the 5' RACE reads in MiXCR, one entry per CDR3 protein. The sample carries approximately 300,000 distinct CDR3 sequences, 6.8% recorded once. Comment on this clonotype: Its matching antigen is unknown.

The CDR3 covers 16 residues. The V segment lost 5 bases and the J segment 9 bases; nucleotides outside the gene matches: 15. In germline, CDR1 is DFQATT, CDR2 SNEGSKA (reference sequence). The TCR sequence derives from a man aged 18 to 30 who received the YFV17D yellow fever vaccine. The material sequenced was PBMCs, taken about 49 days after the first yellow fever vaccination. The chain uses TRBV20-1 and TRBJ2-4; 11 bases agree with TRBD2. CDR3 sequence (DNA): TGCAGTGCTTCTTCCGTCATTACTAGCGGGGGTAGCATTCAGTACTTC. Translating it yields CSASSVITSGGSIQYF.